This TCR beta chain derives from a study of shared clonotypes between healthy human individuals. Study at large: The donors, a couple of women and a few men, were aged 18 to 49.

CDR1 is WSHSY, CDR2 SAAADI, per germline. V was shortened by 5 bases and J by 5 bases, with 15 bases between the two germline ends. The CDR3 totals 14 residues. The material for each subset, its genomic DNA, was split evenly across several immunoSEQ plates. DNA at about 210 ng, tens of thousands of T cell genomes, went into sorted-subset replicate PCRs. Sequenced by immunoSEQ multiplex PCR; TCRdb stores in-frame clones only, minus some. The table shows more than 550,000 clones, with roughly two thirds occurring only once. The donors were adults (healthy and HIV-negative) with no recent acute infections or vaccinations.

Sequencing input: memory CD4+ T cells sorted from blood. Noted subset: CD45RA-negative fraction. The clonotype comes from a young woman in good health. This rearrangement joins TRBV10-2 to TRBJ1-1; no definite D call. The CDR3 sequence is CASSYVMFGTEAFF. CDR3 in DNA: TGCGCCAGCAGTTACGTCATGTTTGGGACTGAAGCTTTCTTT.